Below are 29 T cell receptor beta chains sequenced from a single sample in a study of siplizumab effects on memory and regulatory T cells. Measured with immunoSEQ multiplex PCR; TCRdb has only the in-frame clones, and not every one. The data contain about 72,000 clones, less than 95% of them singletons. Input material: CD8+ T cells sorted from blood. The receptors derive from a human donor in good health.

The genes are TRBV7-9 and TRBJ2-3; possible D gene TRBD2, 5 bases. The germline CDR1 and CDR2 sequences are SEHNR and FQNEAQ (reference sequence). V shed 5 bases and J shed 5 bases, with 14 bases lying between them. There are 14 residues in the CDR3. CDR3 coding DNA: TGTGCCAGCAGCCGACTGGGAGAGGGAGATACGCAGTATTTT. The encoded protein is CASSRLGEGDTQYF.

This clone is a singleton in its sample. The CDR3 nucleotides read TGTGCCAGCAGCTTGAGTGGGACAGGGGTCCACAATGAGCAGTTCTTC. Encoded protein: CASSLSGTGVHNEQFF. The J gene is TRBJ2-1, the V gene TRBV7-9; 10 bases are a match to TRBD1. Germline V gene lookup returns CDR1 SEHNR and CDR2 FQNEAQ (reference sequence). V lost 3 bases, J lost 5 bases, and 7 bases stayed unmatched. The CDR3 extends over 16 amino acids.

This clone was picked up one time. The rearrangement joins TRBV6-6 to TRBJ1-1; D unclear. The CDR3 sequence is 13 residues long. Germline CDR1 reads MNHNY; CDR2 reads SVGAGI (reference sequence). The ends were cut back, 4 bases at V and 1 base at J, with 7 bases in the middle. CDR3 nucleotides: TGTGCCAGCAGTTCCCAGGAGAACACTGAAGCTTTCTTT. This gives the protein CASSSQENTEAFF.

The chain recombines TRBV5-5 with TRBJ1-1; 8 nucleotides align to TRBD1. J gave up 1 base and V 2 bases, and 1 base lay outside the gene matches. This CDR3 contains 14 residues. In germline, CDR1 is SGHKS, CDR2 YYEKEE (reference sequence). The CDR3 nucleotides read TGTGCCAGCAGCTTAGGGACAGGGAACACTGAAGCTTTCTTT. It is translated as CASSLGTGNTEAFF.

The V call is TRBV27, the J call TRBJ1-2, with 7 bases identical to TRBD1. J lost 2 bases, V lost 6 bases, and 3 bases had no gene match. Germline CDR1 is MNHEY and CDR2 is SMNVEV (reference sequence). The CDR3 totals 13 residues. The CDR3 DNA follows: TGTGCCAGCAGCCAACAGGGGAACTATGGCTACACCTTC. Its protein product is CASSQQGNYGYTF.

This chain joins TRBV30 and TRBJ1-2; TRBD1 matches 7 bases. The CDR3 loop spans 12 amino acids. Germline CDR1 GTSNPN, CDR2 SVGIG (reference sequence). V shed 8 bases, J shed 5 bases, and the junction held 8 bases outside the gene matches. The CDR3 DNA sequence: TGTGCCCGGGGCCAGGGGGTATATGGCTACACCTTC. Protein sequence: CARGQGVYGYTF.

The chain employs TRBV6-5 and TRBJ2-7; D may be TRBD2 (6 bases). V lost 5 bases, J lost 3 bases, and 11 bases lay in between. The CDR3 runs to 13 residues. CDR1 and CDR2 (germline): MNHEY, SVGAGI. The CDR3 DNA reads as TGTGCCAGCAGTGGCGGGGCCTACTACGAGCAGTACTTC. This encodes CASSGGAYYEQYF.

This sequence joins TRBV25-1 and TRBJ1-1; D perhaps matches TRBD1 (6 bases). This CDR3 comprises 16 residues. V was pared by 5 bases and J by 0 bases, with 16 bases between. Germline V lookup: CDR1 MGHDK, CDR2 SYGVNS. The CDR3 region has the DNA TGTGCCAGCAGTTTGCCTTGGACAGCCTTGAACACTGAAGCTTTCTTT. Amino acid sequence: CASSLPWTALNTEAFF.

This rearrangement joins TRBV5-1 to TRBJ2-1, with D possibly called TRBD1 or TRBD2 (6 bases each). The CDR3 consists of 12 residues. From germline, CDR1 is SGHRS and CDR2 YFSETQ. V was shortened by 6 bases and J by 10 bases, with 14 bases between the two germline ends. The CDR3 bases are TGCGCCAGCACCGGAGGGGGAGAAGAGCAGTTCTTC. As protein: CASTGGGEEQFF. Full variable domain (missing parts from reference TRBV5-1 and TRBJ2-1): KAGVTQTPRYLIKTRGQQVTLSCSPISGHRSVSWYQQTPGQGLQFLFEYFSETQRNKGNFPGRFSGRQFSNSRSEMNVSTLELGDSALYLCASTGGGEEQFFGPGTRLTVL.

The chain couples TRBV27 to TRBJ1-1; D uncertain. Between the trimmed V and J ends, which lost 6 bases and 4 bases, there was a span of 12 bases. CDR1 and CDR2 (germline): MNHEY, SMNVEV (reference sequence). The CDR3 is 13 residues long. The CDR3 sequence: CASSLGIVTEAFF. CDR3 coding DNA: TGTGCCAGCAGCTTAGGGATCGTCACTGAAGCTTTCTTT.

This clone has only one observation. The gene calls are TRBV27 and TRBJ2-7, with TRBD2 matching over 12 bases. The J segment lost 0 bases and the V segment lost 4 bases, leaving 1 base of the junction unmatched. Per the germline V gene, CDR1 is MNHEY and CDR2 is SMNVEV (reference sequence). CDR3 size: 15 residues. CDR3 amino acids: CASSWTSGNSYEQYF. The CDR3 DNA is TGTGCCAGCAGTTGGACTAGCGGGAACTCCTACGAGCAGTACTTC.

V gene TRBV29-1 combines with J gene TRBJ2-1; D is unclear. Trimming stripped 4 bases from V and 4 bases from J, with 11 bases between. CDR3 size: 13 residues. Germline-derived CDR1 and CDR2 are SQVTM and ANQGSEA. The CDR3 region is CSVGGYRYNEQFF. CDR3 nucleotide sequence: TGCAGCGTTGGCGGTTATAGATACAATGAGCAGTTCTTC.

V and J are TRBV2 and TRBJ2-5; 8 positions agree with TRBD2. The V and J ends lost 6 bases and 5 bases, in that order; junction bases with no gene match: 8. This CDR3 has 14 amino acids. From germline, CDR1 is SNHLY and CDR2 FYNNEI. Here the CDR3 DNA reads TGTGCCAGCAGGGCTAGCGGGTCCTGGGAGACCCAGTACTTC. Residues: CASRASGSWETQYF.

V is TRBV10-2 and J is TRBJ2-5; D unresolved. V dropped 5 bases and J dropped 5 bases, with 15 bases sitting between them. The CDR3 totals 14 residues. Germline-derived CDR1 and CDR2 are WSHSY and SAAADI. This CDR3 is CASSPERTAETQYF. The DNA of the CDR3 is TGCGCCAGCAGTCCTGAGCGCACCGCGGAGACCCAGTACTTC.

J is TRBJ2-3 and V is TRBV6-6; the D call may be TRBD1 or TRBD2 (5 bases each). The V and J ends lost 2 bases and 2 bases respectively, with 11 bases between them. Germline V lookup: CDR1 MNHNY, CDR2 SVGAGI (reference sequence). The CDR3 extends over 15 amino acids. The CDR3 nucleotides read TGTGCCAGCAGTTACGAGGGGCCCTACACAGATACGCAGTATTTT. This codes for CASSYEGPYTDTQYF.

The rearrangement joins TRBV5-1 to TRBJ2-7; tentatively, D is TRBD1 or TRBD2 (6 bases each). Germline lookup yields CDR1 SGHRS and CDR2 YFSETQ. The CDR3 length is 13 residues. V was cut by 2 bases and J by 6 bases, with 12 bases left in between. CDR3 coding DNA: TGCGCCAGCAGCTTAGGAGGGGGTATCGAGCAGTACTTC. Residues: CASSLGGGIEQYF.

This clone came up once. J is TRBJ2-7 and V is TRBV19; D is possibly TRBD1 (6 bases). The CDR3 loop spans 13 amino acids. Germline-derived CDR1 and CDR2 are LNHDA and SQIVND (reference sequence). V lost 3 bases and J 6 bases, leaving 12 bases between the germline ends. This CDR3 reads CASSISLQGEQYF. Written as DNA, the CDR3 is TGTGCCAGTAGTATCAGTCTACAGGGCGAGCAGTACTTC.

The rearrangement links TRBV27 to TRBJ1-2; D ambiguous. V was shortened by 2 bases and J by 7 bases, with 14 bases between the two germline ends. CDR3 size: 14 residues. CDR1 MNHEY and CDR2 SMNVEV come from the germline V gene (reference sequence). The CDR3 loop is CASSLVSGISGYTF. The CDR3 DNA reads TGTGCCAGCAGTTTAGTTTCGGGGATTAGTGGCTACACCTTC.

The gene calls are TRBV6-6 and TRBJ1-2, with D unresolved. Trimming pared 0 bases from V and 4 bases from J, leaving 12 bases between. Germline lookup yields CDR1 MNHNY and CDR2 SVGAGI (reference sequence). This CDR3 has 15 amino acids. DNA of the CDR3: TGTGCCAGCAGTTACTCAGCCGATGTACCCTATGGCTACACCTTC. Translated, it gives CASSYSADVPYGYTF.

The J gene is TRBJ2-5, the V gene TRBV2; 7 bases map to TRBD2. There are 15 residues in the CDR3. Germline V gene sequence: CDR1 SNHLY, CDR2 FYNNEI. V was pared by 1 base and J by 5 bases, with 7 bases of the junction left unmatched. CDR3 in amino acids: CASSEGDYLLETQYF. The CDR3 DNA follows: TGTGCCAGCAGTGAAGGGGACTACCTTCTGGAGACCCAGTACTTC.

The V call is TRBV9, the J call TRBJ2-7; 8 nucleotides align to TRBD1. The CDR3 contains 14 residues. V shed 7 bases, J shed 3 bases, and the junction held 9 bases outside the gene matches. In germline, CDR1 is SGDLS, CDR2 YYNGEE. The CDR3 nucleotides read TGTGCCAGCGCTGCTGGGACAGGCTTCTACGAGCAGTACTTC. Amino acids: CASAAGTGFYEQYF.

The rearrangement joins TRBV6-4 to TRBJ2-3, with D perhaps TRBD1 or TRBD2 (6 bases each). The CDR3 is 15 amino acids. The germline V gene encodes CDR1 MRHNA and CDR2 SNTAGT. Trimming took 5 bases from V and 0 from J, leaving 12 bases between them. The CDR3 here is CASSPEGGSTDTQYF. CDR3 DNA: TGTGCCAGCAGTCCCGAGGGGGGAAGCACAGATACGCAGTATTTT.

The chain employs TRBV9 and TRBJ1-1; D ambiguous. In germline, CDR1 is SGDLS, CDR2 YYNGEE. The ends were cut back, 0 bases at V and 6 bases at J, with 6 bases in the middle. The CDR3 consists of 12 residues. The CDR3 DNA reads as TGTGCCAGCAGCGTAGGAGGGTCTGAAGCTTTCTTT. The encoded protein is CASSVGGSEAFF.

The rearrangement links TRBV5-1 to TRBJ2-7; 10 nucleotides align to TRBD1. Unmatched junction bases numbered 1, after V lost 4 bases and J lost 3 bases. CDR3 length: 13 amino acids. Germline CDR1 SGHRS, CDR2 YFSETQ. CDR3 loop: CASSRDRGYEQYF. For the CDR3, the DNA is TGCGCCAGCAGCCGGGACAGGGGCTACGAGCAGTACTTC.

This chain uses TRBV7-9 with TRBJ2-4; 10 nucleotides line up with TRBD2. V was pared by 8 bases and J by 1 base, with 11 bases of the junction left unmatched. CDR1 SEHNR and CDR2 FQNEAQ come from the germline V gene (reference sequence). This CDR3 comprises 17 residues. The DNA for the CDR3 is TGTGCCAGCCTCAGCCTAGCGGGAGATCGGGCCAAAAACATTCAGTACTTC. It is translated as CASLSLAGDRAKNIQYF.

This clone appeared a single time. V and J are TRBV28 and TRBJ1-2, with TRBD1 identical over 9 bases. Germline trimming cut 6 bases from V and 6 bases from J; bases unmatched to any gene: 2. CDR1 is MDHEN and CDR2 is SYDVKM in the germline V gene. CDR3 length equals 12 residues. CDR3 region: CASSWDRDGYTF. The CDR3 DNA sequence: TGTGCCAGCAGCTGGGACAGGGATGGCTACACCTTC.

This chain links TRBV7-9 with TRBJ1-3; possible D gene TRBD1, 5 bases. The germline gives CDR1 SEHNR, CDR2 FQNEAQ (reference sequence). V lost 0 bases and J 3 bases, leaving 15 bases between the germline ends. This CDR3 region has 17 residues. CDR3: CASSLAGTGASGNTIYF. CDR3 DNA: TGTGCCAGCAGCTTAGCCGGGACCGGAGCAAGTGGAAACACCATATATTTT.

The gene calls are TRBV7-3 and TRBJ1-1, with 10 nucleotides matching TRBD1. V gave up 10 bases and J gave up 4 bases; unmatched junction bases: 9. The germline V gene encodes CDR1 SGHTA and CDR2 FQGTGA. The CDR3 contains 14 residues. The chain's CDR3 is CATKAGTGATEAFF. CDR3 nucleotides: TGTGCCACCAAAGCCGGGACAGGGGCCACTGAAGCTTTCTTT.

The chain links TRBV5-1 to TRBJ1-1, with 8 bases identical to TRBD1. Germline-derived CDR1 and CDR2 are SGHRS and YFSETQ. With 4 bases clipped from V and 4 bases from J, the junction kept 6 bases outside the gene matches. The CDR3 totals 14 residues. Here the CDR3 reads CASSGWTGSTEAFF. DNA of the CDR3: TGCGCCAGCAGCGGATGGACAGGGAGCACTGAAGCTTTCTTT.